The clone carrying this T cell receptor beta chain was seen just once. Its antigen is undetermined. Germline-derived CDR1 and CDR2 are SEHNR and FQNEAQ (reference sequence). The CDR3 length is 15 residues. V was pared by 8 bases and J by 3 bases, with 19 bases between. This record comes from a study of OX40 agonist ivuxolimab in advanced cancers. With baseline, cycle 4 day 1, and cycle 7 day 1 as timepoints, blood was sampled. Study-wide results and caveats: Averaged across samples, CD8+ T cells carried more expanded clones than CD4+ did.

Generated by immunoSEQ multiplex PCR, the TCRdb table keeps only in-frame clones and is missing some. This table has some 19,000 clones, approximately 90% appearing once. The source was CD4+ or CD8+ T cells sorted from blood, collected in a trial of the OX40 agonist ivuxolimab. This TCR derives from an adult with an advanced solid tumor such as melanoma, head and neck, liver or kidney cancer. The chain uses TRBV7-9 and TRBJ1-2; tentatively, D is TRBD1 (6 bases). In DNA, the CDR3 is TGTGCCAGCGGCGAAGGGGGGGTCCTTCACTATGGCTACACCTTC. The encoded protein is CASGEGGVLHYGYTF.